The 13 T cell receptor beta chains presented below share a single source sample, sequenced in a study of T cell responses to AZD1222 COVID-19 vaccine. TCRdb's copy holds only in-frame clones and misses some; the assay was immunoSEQ multiplex PCR. The sample contains around 100,000 clones, less than 85% of which appear only once. The specimen comprised peripheral blood, sampled 28 days after the second AZD1222 dose. Receptors were obtained from an adult who received the AZD1222 COVID-19 vaccine.

The chain joins TRBV9 to TRBJ2-1; D possibly corresponds to TRBD1 (6 bases). This CDR3 contains 15 residues. Trimming took off 0 bases at V and 9 bases at J, with 16 bases between the two ends. The germline CDR1 and CDR2 sequences are SGDLS and YYNGEE. The CDR3 DNA reads as TGTGCCAGCAGCGTAGCTGGGACAACGAACAGTGAGCAGTTCTTC. It specifies CASSVAGTTNSEQFF.

The chain links TRBV4-2 to TRBJ1-5, with a weak D call TRBD1 (5 bases). The ends were cut back, 0 bases at V and 6 bases at J, with 15 bases in the middle. The CDR3 sequence is 16 residues long. From germline, CDR1 is LGHNA and CDR2 YNFKEQ. CDR3 nucleotide sequence: TGTGCCAGCAGCCAAGAGGTTTCAGGGTTGAGTCAGCCCCAGCATTTT. This translates into CASSQEVSGLSQPQHF.

The rearrangement links TRBV3-1 (or the pseudogene TRBV3-2) to TRBJ2-6; a possible D gene is TRBD1 (6 bases). The V end lost 2 bases, the J end lost 1 base, and 21 bases lay between the germline ends. Germline V lookup: CDR1 LGHDT, CDR2 YNNKEL (reference sequence). This CDR3 is 20 amino acids long. CDR3 sequence reads: CASSQSSVGTPFSGANVLTF. Here the CDR3 DNA reads TGTGCCAGCAGCCAAAGCAGTGTCGGGACACCTTTTTCTGGGGCCAACGTCCTGACTTTC.

The chain couples TRBV6-5 to TRBJ1-2, with D possibly TRBD1 on 5 matching bases. Germline V gives CDR1 MNHEY, CDR2 SVGAGI. This CDR3 has 15 residues. V was pared by 6 bases and J by 2 bases, with 16 bases between. The CDR3: CASRGLPGQNYGYTF. CDR3 nucleotides: TGTGCCAGCAGGGGACTACCGGGCCAAAACTATGGCTACACCTTC.

The chain links TRBV24-1 to TRBJ2-2; 8 positions match TRBD1. The CDR3 has 19 amino acids. The junction had 17 bases not matched to a gene; V was cut back by 9 bases and J by 0 bases. The germline gives CDR1 KGHDR, CDR2 SFDVKD. This chain's CDR3 is CATSARDRRSFPNTGELFF. The DNA of the CDR3 is TGTGCCACCTCAGCACGGGACAGGCGATCCTTTCCGAACACCGGGGAGCTGTTTTTT.

This chain connects TRBV7-9 to TRBJ1-2, with TRBD1 matching 10 bases. The CDR3 contains 15 residues. V shed 3 bases and J 4 bases; nucleotides not matched to a gene: 5. Per germline, CDR1 SEHNR and CDR2 FQNEAQ (reference sequence). The CDR3 DNA reads TGTGCCAGCAGCTTGACAGGGGGCGCCGGCTATGGCTACACCTTC. Translated, it gives CASSLTGGAGYGYTF.

This sequence joins TRBV5-1 and TRBJ2-1, with TRBD2 identical over 8 bases. V lost 4 bases to trimming and J lost 6 bases; unmatched junction nucleotides: 9. CDR3 size: 15 residues. Germline-derived CDR1 and CDR2 are SGHRS and YFSETQ. This CDR3 is CASSTGTRASNEQFF. In DNA form, the CDR3 reads TGCGCCAGCAGCACCGGGACTAGAGCCAGCAATGAGCAGTTCTTC.

The chain uses TRBV27 and TRBJ1-6, with D unresolved. The germline V gene has CDR1 MNHEY and CDR2 SMNVEV (reference sequence). V shed 3 bases and J shed 8 bases, with 8 bases lying between them. The CDR3 is 13 amino acids. CDR3: CASSFLRDSPLHF. In DNA form, the CDR3 reads TGTGCCAGCAGTTTCCTTCGAGATTCACCCCTCCACTTT.

This clone was seen once. The chain joins TRBV4-3 to TRBJ1-2, with D hard to call. The V gene lost 0 bases and the J gene lost 0 bases, with 11 bases spanning the gap. The CDR3 is 16 residues long. Looked up from germline, CDR1 is LGHNA and CDR2 is YSLEER. The CDR3 is CASSQDISGTNYGYTF. Written as DNA, the CDR3 is TGCGCCAGCAGCCAAGATATTTCGGGGACTAACTATGGCTACACCTTC.

The genes are TRBV7-8 and TRBJ2-1; TRBD2 agrees at 11 bases. This CDR3 has 16 amino acids. The V segment lost 5 bases and the J segment 9 bases; nucleotides outside the gene matches: 12. Germline V gene sequence: CDR1 SGHVS, CDR2 FQNEAQ. CDR3: CASSGLLAGVVGEQFF. The CDR3 nucleotides read TGTGCCAGCAGCGGCCTACTAGCGGGAGTTGTAGGTGAGCAGTTCTTC. The whole variable domain, remainder taken from reference TRBV7-8 and TRBJ2-1, is GAGVSQSPRYKVAKRGQDVALRCDPISGHVSLFWYQQALGQGPEFLTYFQNEAQLDKSGLPSDRFFAERPEGSVSTLKIQRTQQEDSAVYLCASSGLLAGVVGEQFFGPGTRLTVL.

The chain links TRBV19 to TRBJ2-2; perhaps D is TRBD1 or TRBD2 (5 bases each). The CDR3 has 14 residues. CDR1 and CDR2 from the germline V gene are LNHDA and SQIVND (reference sequence). V lost 6 bases and J lost 0, with 8 bases in between. CDR3 DNA sequence: TGTGCCAGTAGCTTGGGACCGAACACCGGGGAGCTGTTTTTT. Its protein is CASSLGPNTGELFF.

This clone was seen a single time. DNA for the CDR3: TGTGCCAGCAGTTACCCCAGAGCGGGAGAGGGGACCGGGGAGCTGTTTTTT. It is translated as CASSYPRAGEGTGELFF. The V gene is TRBV6-2 or TRBV6-3, the J gene TRBJ2-2, with 8 bases lining up with TRBD2. V lost 2 bases to trimming and J lost 5 bases; unmatched junction nucleotides: 10. The CDR3 length is 17 residues. Germline assignment: CDR1 MNHEY and CDR2 SVGEGT.

The J gene is TRBJ2-4, the V gene TRBV9, with D perhaps matching TRBD1 or TRBD2 (5 bases each). The V gene lost 4 bases and the J gene lost 6 bases, with 14 bases spanning the gap. Per germline, CDR1 SGDLS and CDR2 YYNGEE. The CDR3 consists of 14 residues. CDR3 sequence reads: CASSLGTGLNIQYF. Written as DNA, the CDR3 is TGTGCCAGCAGCCTCGGGACCGGCTTAAACATTCAGTACTTC.